One and the same sample provided the 23 T cell receptor beta chains below, sequenced in a study of T-cell memory formation after mild COVID-19. MiXCR, applied by TCRdb to the 5' RACE reads, yields one record per CDR3 protein. The sample includes about 450,000 distinct CDR3 sequences, about 25% of them seen just once. The source material was PBMCs or a T cell subset sorted from them (not recorded which). Source of these receptors: an adult woman who had mild COVID-19 (a few samples of this study predate the infection). Cell type and time point are not known.

This clonotype was seen a handful of times. The chain links TRBV29-1 to TRBJ2-2; D possibly corresponds to TRBD1 (6 bases). The germline gives CDR1 SQVTM, CDR2 ANQGSEA. V shed 1 base and J shed 0 bases, with 12 bases lying between them. The CDR3 runs to 16 residues. CDR3 sequence (DNA): TGCAGCGTTGAAGGGATAACAGGGACGAACACCGGGGAGCTGTTTTTT. This sequence encodes CSVEGITGTNTGELFF.

The rearrangement links TRBV20-1 to TRBJ2-7, with no clear D. V lost 5 bases and J lost 4, with 12 bases in between. The CDR3 is 12 residues long. Germline V gene lookup returns CDR1 DFQATT and CDR2 SNEGSKA (reference sequence). The CDR3 DNA reads TGCAGTGCTGCCGGGCAGATTTACGAGCAGTACTTC. As protein: CSAAGQIYEQYF.

The chain joins TRBV30 to TRBJ1-1; the match to TRBD1 covers 7 bases. Germline V lookup: CDR1 GTSNPN, CDR2 SVGIG (reference sequence). The CDR3 length is 13 residues. V shed 4 bases, J shed 4 bases, and the junction held 6 bases outside the gene matches. As DNA, the CDR3 is TGTGCCTGGACCCATTACAGGGGCACTGAAGCTTTCTTT. Translation: CAWTHYRGTEAFF.

The gene calls are TRBV4-2 and TRBJ2-5; no clear D. CDR1 is LGHNA and CDR2 is YNFKEQ in the germline V gene. CDR3 length: 15 residues. V was clipped by 5 bases and J by 0 bases, with 13 bases between them. DNA of the CDR3: TGTGCCAGCAGCGAAACCCCTAAATACCAAGAGACCCAGTACTTC. Translating it yields CASSETPKYQETQYF.

V is TRBV7-2 and J is TRBJ2-5; D might be TRBD2 (5 bases). The CDR3 loop spans 13 amino acids. V was clipped by 5 bases and J by 4 bases, with 11 bases between them. Germline CDR1 is SGHTA and CDR2 is FQGNSA. CDR3 sequence: CASSPAVTETQYF. The CDR3 DNA sequence: TGTGCCAGCAGCCCAGCGGTTACAGAGACCCAGTACTTC.

This chain joins TRBV5-4 and TRBJ2-7; D is ambiguous. CDR3 size: 13 residues. V lost 4 bases, J lost 3 bases, and 11 bases lay in between. CDR1 is SGHNT, CDR2 YYREEE, per germline (reference sequence). CDR3 protein: CASSHLADYEQYF. DNA of the CDR3: TGTGCCAGCAGCCACCTCGCAGACTACGAGCAGTACTTC.

V gene TRBV5-5 combines with J gene TRBJ2-3; TRBD2 matches 9 bases. This CDR3 has 16 amino acids. CDR1 SGHKS and CDR2 YYEKEE come from the germline V gene (reference sequence). V lost 4 bases, J lost 6 bases, and 12 bases stayed unmatched. The CDR3 loop reads CASSDETSGMRDTQYF. Here the CDR3 DNA reads TGTGCCAGCAGCGATGAGACTAGCGGAATGAGGGATACGCAGTATTTT.

The sample holds a few counts of this clonotype. The chain joins TRBV5-1 to TRBJ2-3; 7 bases agree with TRBD2. Germline CDR1 SGHRS, CDR2 YFSETQ. The V gene end was trimmed by 2 bases and the J gene end by 0 bases; junction bases not matched to a gene: 6. The CDR3 consists of 16 residues. CDR3 loop: CASSLNGAGSTDTQYF. The CDR3 DNA sequence: TGCGCCAGCAGCTTAAATGGAGCGGGGAGCACAGATACGCAGTATTTT.

The chain couples TRBV24-1 to TRBJ2-6, with TRBD1 matching over 8 bases. Germline V CDR1 and CDR2: KGHDR, SFDVKD. This CDR3 contains 16 residues. Unmatched junction bases numbered 7, after V lost 6 bases and J lost 4 bases. The CDR3 spells CATSPQGAPGANVLTF. CDR3 nucleotide sequence: TGTGCCACCAGTCCCCAGGGGGCGCCGGGGGCCAACGTCCTGACTTTC.

The genes are TRBV2 and TRBJ2-1, with D possibly TRBD2 on 6 matching bases. There are 16 residues in the CDR3. Germline CDR1 SNHLY, CDR2 FYNNEI. V lost 3 bases, J lost 1 base, and 13 bases lay in between. The CDR3 region has the DNA TGTGCCAGCAGTGAGGAGGAGGGGAGATCCTACAATGAGCAGTTCTTC. Translating gives CASSEEEGRSYNEQFF.

The chain has TRBV5-6 and TRBJ1-1; D unresolved. The germline gives CDR1 SGHDT, CDR2 YYEEEE. This CDR3 contains 13 residues. V lost 1 base to trimming and J lost 7 bases, with 11 bases between them. CDR3 coding DNA: TGTGCCAGCAGCTTGACGGCAACCCTTGAAGCTTTCTTT. It encodes CASSLTATLEAFF.

This clonotype was found a few times. The CDR3 nucleotides read TGTGCCAGCAGCCTCGCAAGGGGGGCCAGGACGCAGTATTTT. Its translation is CASSLARGARTQYF. The V call is TRBV14, the J call TRBJ2-3; possibly TRBD1 or TRBD2 for D (6 bases each). V lost 4 bases and J 9 bases, leaving 17 bases between the germline ends. CDR3 size: 14 residues. Germline CDR1 reads SGHDN; CDR2 reads FVKESK.

The chain uses TRBV12-3 or TRBV12-4 and TRBJ1-2; D not certain. The CDR3 sequence is 14 residues long. V was pared by 3 bases and J by 8 bases, with 16 bases between. As DNA, the CDR3 is TGTGCCAGCAGTTTTGTGGGTTTAGAGGAGGGCTACACCTTC. Its translation is CASSFVGLEEGYTF.

The chain links TRBV7-6 to TRBJ1-2; 7 bases line up with TRBD1. CDR3 size: 14 residues. V shed 5 bases and J 3 bases; nucleotides not matched to a gene: 6. Germline V gene data show CDR1 as SGHVS and CDR2 as FNYEAQ. The CDR3, as DNA: TGTGCCAGCAGCGACGCGGGACAGCACTATGGCTACACCTTC. This encodes CASSDAGQHYGYTF.

DNA for the CDR3: TGCAGTGCTCCCTACAGGGGGCGGGGAGATACGCAGTATTTT. It is translated as CSAPYRGRGDTQYF. The chain joins TRBV20-1 to TRBJ2-3; 9 bases map to TRBD1. The J segment lost 5 bases and the V segment lost 5 bases, leaving 8 bases of the junction unmatched. The CDR3 covers 14 residues. The germline V gene has CDR1 DFQATT and CDR2 SNEGSKA (reference sequence).

This clonotype was seen a handful of times. The CDR3 reads CSVRTGPYEQYF. The CDR3 DNA is TGCAGCGTTCGGACGGGGCCCTACGAGCAGTACTTC. J is TRBJ2-7 and V is TRBV29-1; either TRBD1 or TRBD2 may fit D (5 bases each). V was clipped by 5 bases and J by 2 bases, with 10 bases between them. This CDR3 has 12 residues. Germline CDR1 reads SQVTM; CDR2 reads ANQGSEA.

This chain joins TRBV18 and TRBJ2-3, with D uncertain. The V end was cut by 3 bases, the J end by 2 bases, with 15 bases between. CDR3 length: 16 amino acids. Germline loops: CDR1 KGHSH, CDR2 LQKENI. CDR3 sequence (DNA): TGTGCCAGCTCACCCCCCCAGAAGGTTAACACAGATACGCAGTATTTT. It translates to CASSPPQKVNTDTQYF.

This clonotype has just a few counts. The genes are TRBV4-3 and TRBJ2-2; the match to TRBD1 covers 7 bases. The CDR3 totals 17 residues. Germline V gene data show CDR1 as LGHNA and CDR2 as YSLEER. The junction had 9 bases not matched to a gene; V was cut back by 2 bases and J by 3 bases. Written as DNA, the CDR3 is TGCGCCAGCAGCCAACGTACCGGGACAGACGACACCGGGGAGCTGTTTTTT. It is translated as CASSQRTGTDDTGELFF.

The chain recombines TRBV4-2 with TRBJ1-5; D unresolved. Trimming removed 0 bases from V and 6 bases from J, with 12 bases in between. The CDR3 covers 15 residues. Germline assignment: CDR1 LGHNA and CDR2 YNFKEQ. The CDR3: CASSQDWRVSQPQHF. CDR3 in DNA: TGTGCCAGCAGCCAAGATTGGAGGGTTTCTCAGCCCCAGCATTTT.

The chain recombines TRBV5-1 with TRBJ2-1; 8 positions match TRBD2. Germline CDR1 SGHRS, CDR2 YFSETQ. V lost 0 bases, J lost 7 bases, and 3 bases stayed unmatched. This CDR3 has 14 amino acids. The CDR3, as DNA: TGCGCCAGCAGCTTGGTTGGCGGGGGGAATGAGCAGTTCTTC. The encoded protein is CASSLVGGGNEQFF.

This clonotype was counted only a few times. J is TRBJ2-3 and V is TRBV20-1; 12 bases align to TRBD2. The CDR3 totals 18 residues. With 1 base clipped from V and 0 bases from J, the junction kept 8 bases outside the gene matches. Germline V gene data show CDR1 as DFQATT and CDR2 as SNEGSKA (reference sequence). CDR3 in DNA: TGCAGTGCTAGAGGTGCTAGCGGGGGGGCTCCTAGCACAGATACGCAGTATTTT. Amino acid sequence: CSARGASGGAPSTDTQYF.

This clonotype has just a few counts. This chain joins TRBV7-3 and TRBJ1-6, with D uncertain. V dropped 4 bases and J dropped 8 bases, with 15 bases sitting between them. CDR1 and CDR2 (germline): SGHTA, FQGTGA. The CDR3 runs to 15 residues. Written as DNA, the CDR3 is TGTGCCAGCAGCTCCGTCGCTGGTGGGGATTCACCCCTCCACTTT. It codes for CASSSVAGGDSPLHF.

This chain uses TRBV12-3 or TRBV12-4 with TRBJ2-5; 8 bases fit TRBD1. CDR3 length: 15 residues. J was trimmed by 5 bases and V by 4 bases; bases with no gene match: 9. The DNA for the CDR3 is TGTGCCAGCAGTTCTATGGACAGGGCTAGGGAGACCCAGTACTTC. It yields the protein CASSSMDRARETQYF.